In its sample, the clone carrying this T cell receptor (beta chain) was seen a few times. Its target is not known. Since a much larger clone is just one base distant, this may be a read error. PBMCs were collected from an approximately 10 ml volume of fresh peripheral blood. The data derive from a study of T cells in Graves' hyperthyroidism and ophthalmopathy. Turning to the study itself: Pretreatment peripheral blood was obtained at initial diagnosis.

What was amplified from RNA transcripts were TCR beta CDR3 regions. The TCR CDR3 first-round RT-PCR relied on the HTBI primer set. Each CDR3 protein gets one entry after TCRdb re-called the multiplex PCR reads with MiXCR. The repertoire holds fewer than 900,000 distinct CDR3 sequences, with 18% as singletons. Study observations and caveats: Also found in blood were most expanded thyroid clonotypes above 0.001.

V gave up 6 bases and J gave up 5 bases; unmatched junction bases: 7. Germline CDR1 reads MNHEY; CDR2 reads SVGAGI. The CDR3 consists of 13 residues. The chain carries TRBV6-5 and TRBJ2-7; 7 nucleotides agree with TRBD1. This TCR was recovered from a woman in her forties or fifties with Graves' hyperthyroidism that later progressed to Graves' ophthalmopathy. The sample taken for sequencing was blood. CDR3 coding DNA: TGTGCCAGCAGCCCTGGGACAGTCCACGAGCAGTACTTC. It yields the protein CASSPGTVHEQYF.